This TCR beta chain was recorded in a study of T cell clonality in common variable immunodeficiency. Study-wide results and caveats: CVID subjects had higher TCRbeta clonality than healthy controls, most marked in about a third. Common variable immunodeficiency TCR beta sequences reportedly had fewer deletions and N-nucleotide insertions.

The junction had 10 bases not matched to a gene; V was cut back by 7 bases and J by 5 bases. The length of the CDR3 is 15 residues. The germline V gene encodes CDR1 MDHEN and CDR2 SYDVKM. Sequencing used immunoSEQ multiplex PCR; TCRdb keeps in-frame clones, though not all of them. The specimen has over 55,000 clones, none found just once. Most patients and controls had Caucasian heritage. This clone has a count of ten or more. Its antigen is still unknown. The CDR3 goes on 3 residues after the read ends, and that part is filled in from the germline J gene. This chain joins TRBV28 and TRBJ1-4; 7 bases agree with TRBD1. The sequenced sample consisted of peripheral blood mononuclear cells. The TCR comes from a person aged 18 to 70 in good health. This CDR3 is CASKDRRILNEKLFF. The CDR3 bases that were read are TGTGCCAGCAAGGACAGGAGGATTCTAAATGAAAAA. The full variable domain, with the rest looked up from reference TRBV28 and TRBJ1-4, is DVKVTQSSRYLVKRTGEKVFLECVQDMDHENMFWYRQDPGLGLRLIYFSYDVKMKEKGDIPEGYSVSREKKERFSLILESASTNQTSMYLCASKDRRILNEKLFFGSGTQLSVL.